Below, 3 T cell receptor beta chains from the same sample are listed, as sequenced in a study of post-analysis software for immune sequencing data. These receptors lack a known antigen. Whole-study findings and limits: Several TRBV segments were more frequent in patients than controls; TRBV5-6, TRBV5-1 and TRBV20-1 belonged to this group.

Unique molecular identifiers were built into the TCR beta cDNA libraries. In TCRdb, the PCR reads were re-called with MiXCR into one record per CDR3 protein. The table lists some 690,000 distinct CDR3 sequences, approximately 59% of them singletons. Specimen: blood. The receptors were gathered from a girl aged 2 to 9 with multiple sclerosis.

The chain is built from TRBV11-2 and TRBJ2-7; D call uncertain. The CDR3 totals 13 residues. Trimming removed 7 bases from V and 6 bases from J, with 16 bases in between. Germline assignment: CDR1 SGHAT and CDR2 FQNNGV. DNA for the CDR3: TGTGCCAGCACCCGGGTTGGGATTGGCGAGCAGTACTTC. It translates to CASTRVGIGEQYF.

This sequence joins TRBV4-3 and TRBJ1-4, with no clear D. Trimming left V 4 bases short and J 10 bases short, with 22 bases between. The CDR3 is 16 residues long. From germline, CDR1 is LGHNA and CDR2 YSLEER. DNA for the CDR3: TGCGCCAGCAGCCCCCGACCCGTATCTTTGGAGCGAAAACTGTTTTTT. Translation gives CASSPRPVSLERKLFF.

This clonotype was counted between two and nine times. The chain couples TRBV4-3 to TRBJ1-2; D is unclear. This CDR3 is built from 13 residues. CDR1 LGHNA and CDR2 YSLEER come from the germline V gene. V was pared by 3 bases and J by 6 bases, with 11 bases between. This CDR3 is CASSQTKGDGYTF. The CDR3 DNA reads TGCGCCAGCAGCCAGACGAAGGGAGATGGCTACACCTTC.